The 2 T cell receptor beta chains presented below share a single source sample, sequenced in a study of technical replicates of blood from four donors. Measured with immunoSEQ multiplex PCR; TCRdb has only the in-frame clones, and not every one. The repertoire consists of 65,000 to 80,000 clones, with 95% to 98% occurring once and the leading ten covering approximately 0.25%. The sample consisted of T cells isolated from PBMCs. Every receptor here comes from a human donor in good health.

The J gene is TRBJ2-5, the V gene TRBV9, with 13 bases lining up with TRBD2. CDR3 size: 21 residues. V shed 0 bases and J 2 bases; nucleotides not matched to a gene: 16. CDR1 SGDLS and CDR2 YYNGEE come from the germline V gene. CDR3 sequence (DNA): TGTGCCAGCAGCGTAGCTTTAGAAGCTAGACTAGCGGGAGGTTGGCAAGAGACCCAGTACTTC. Amino acid sequence: CASSVALEARLAGGWQETQYF.

This chain links TRBV11-2 with TRBJ1-1; D is ambiguous. CDR1 is SGHAT and CDR2 is FQNNGV in the germline V gene. With 3 bases removed from V and 2 bases from J, the gap between germline ends came to 7 bases. The CDR3 has 13 amino acids. The CDR3 is CASSFYANTEAFF. Here the CDR3 DNA reads TGTGCCAGCAGCTTCTACGCCAACACTGAAGCTTTCTTT.